This T cell receptor beta chain appears in the sequencing data of a study of identical twins. To note about this clonotype: Its target is not known.

Study conclusions and caveats: Fewer insertions marked abundant cord blood beta clonotypes; young adult naive trended weakly, memory not at all.

Germline lookup yields CDR1 SEHNR and CDR2 FQNEAQ (reference sequence). There are 15 residues in the CDR3. The V gene lost 5 bases and the J gene lost 2 bases, with 14 bases spanning the gap. Via MiXCR, TCRdb re-called the 5' RACE reads, giving one row per CDR3 protein. The sample shows 600,000 to 850,000 distinct CDR3 sequences, around a sixth of them seen only once. The sample was also linked to a second study, of T cells expressing NK-cell markers.

Sequenced sample: PBMCs. This clonotype was obtained from a woman in her late teens or twenties in good health. The chain recombines TRBV7-9 with TRBJ2-3; a possible D gene is TRBD1 (6 bases). CDR3 nucleotides: TGTGCCAGCAGCACCCGGGACACCATCACAGATACGCAGTATTTT. Translating gives CASSTRDTITDTQYF.